What follows are 31 T cell receptor beta chains derived from one specimen sequenced in a study of blood T cell repertoires in COVID-19. Sequenced by immunoSEQ multiplex PCR; TCRdb stores in-frame clones only, minus some. The sample carries 190,000 or so clones, approximately 80% recorded once. The specimen was peripheral blood. These receptors all stem from a man in his sixties with COVID-19, enrolled during active disease.

This clone appeared once. This sequence joins TRBV7-9 and TRBJ1-5; TRBD1 agrees at 7 bases. The junction had 8 bases not matched to a gene; V was cut back by 5 bases and J by 7 bases. The CDR3 is 14 amino acids. CDR1 SEHNR and CDR2 FQNEAQ come from the germline V gene (reference sequence). CDR3 DNA: TGTGCCAGCAGCCCCGACAGGGTTGGCCAGCCCCAGCATTTT. This codes for CASSPDRVGQPQHF.

This clone was found a few times. The rearrangement links TRBV28 to TRBJ1-1; no firm D call. Per the germline V gene, CDR1 is MDHEN and CDR2 is SYDVKM. The V end was cut by 2 bases, the J end by 7 bases, with 14 bases between. CDR3 length: 14 residues. The chain's CDR3 is CASSLVRRALEAFF. CDR3 DNA: TGTGCCAGCAGTTTAGTTCGGAGAGCCCTTGAAGCTTTCTTT.

CDR3 in amino acids: CASSPGQGGLVQPQHF. CDR3 nucleotide sequence: TGTGCCAGCAGCCCCGGACAGGGGGGTTTGGTACAGCCCCAGCATTTT. This rearrangement joins TRBV9 to TRBJ1-5; 10 bases map to TRBD1. The CDR3 length is 16 residues. The V segment lost 4 bases and the J segment 7 bases; nucleotides outside the gene matches: 11. CDR1 and CDR2 from the germline V gene are SGDLS and YYNGEE.

The CDR3 DNA reads as TGCGCCAGTGCCGAGGGAACAGATACGCAGTATTTT. Protein product: CASAEGTDTQYF. The V and J genes are TRBV5-1 and TRBJ2-3; TRBD2 is a possible D gene (5 bases). This CDR3 region has 12 residues. Per germline, CDR1 SGHRS and CDR2 YFSETQ. V gave up 8 bases and J gave up 3 bases, with 10 bases separating them. The full variable domain, with the rest looked up from reference TRBV5-1 and TRBJ2-3, is KAGVTQTPRYLIKTRGQQVTLSCSPISGHRSVSWYQQTPGQGLQFLFEYFSETQRNKGNFPGRFSGRQFSNSRSEMNVSTLELGDSALYLCASAEGTDTQYFGPGTRLTVL.

The chain joins TRBV27 to TRBJ1-2; D is possibly TRBD1 (5 bases). CDR1 and CDR2 from the germline V gene are MNHEY and SMNVEV (reference sequence). The CDR3 has 16 residues. V shed 4 bases and J shed 0 bases, with 15 bases lying between them. CDR3 amino acids: CASSSSGLSSNYGYTF. DNA for the CDR3: TGTGCCAGCAGTTCGTCGGGACTCTCGTCTAACTATGGCTACACCTTC.

This clone appeared once. CDR3 in DNA: TGTGCCAGCAGCCTGACAGGGGGCTTGATGGCCCAGTACTTC. Translated, it gives CASSLTGGLMAQYF. The rearrangement links TRBV28 to TRBJ2-5; 10 bases fit TRBD1. Germline V lookup: CDR1 MDHEN, CDR2 SYDVKM. This CDR3 spans 14 amino acids. Germline trimming cut 6 bases from V and 9 bases from J; bases unmatched to any gene: 10.

This clone was observed a few times. V is TRBV19 and J is TRBJ1-1; 7 bases are a match to TRBD1. CDR1 and CDR2 from the germline V gene are LNHDA and SQIVND (reference sequence). The V segment lost 8 bases and the J segment 1 base; nucleotides outside the gene matches: 7. The CDR3 covers 14 residues. CDR3 sequence (DNA): TGTGCCAGTGGAGCACAGGGGACGAACACTGAAGCTTTCTTT. It encodes CASGAQGTNTEAFF.

This chain connects TRBV30 to TRBJ1-5; TRBD1 agrees at 9 bases. Unmatched junction bases numbered 13, after V lost 5 bases and J lost 2 bases. Germline CDR1 reads GTSNPN; CDR2 reads SVGIG (reference sequence). This CDR3 contains 17 residues. CDR3 sequence (DNA): TGTGCCTGGGGGGGACAGGGAAGGGTGGAGGGCAATCAGCCCCAGCATTTT. Its translation is CAWGGQGRVEGNQPQHF. Full variable domain (missing parts from reference TRBV30 and TRBJ1-5): SQTIHQWPATLVQPVGSPLSLECTVEGTSNPNLYWYRQAAGRGLQLLFYSVGIGQISSEVPQNLSASRPQDRQFILSSKKLLLSDSGFYLCAWGGQGRVEGNQPQHFGDGTRLSIL.

The rearrangement links TRBV6-6 to TRBJ2-7; 8 nucleotides align to TRBD1. After removal of 4 bases from V and 0 bases from J, the junction contained 5 bases not matched to a gene. CDR1 MNHNY and CDR2 SVGAGI come from the germline V gene (reference sequence). This CDR3 is built from 15 residues. The CDR3 bases are TGTGCCAGCAGTTCCCCGGACAGGGTCTCCTACGAGCAGTACTTC. Encoded protein: CASSSPDRVSYEQYF.

The chain is built from TRBV5-1 and TRBJ2-7; TRBD1 aligns across 11 bases. This CDR3 comprises 15 residues. The V gene end was trimmed by 2 bases and the J gene end by 4 bases; junction bases not matched to a gene: 5. Germline CDR1 is SGHRS and CDR2 is YFSETQ. The CDR3 loop reads CASSLGGTGGYEQYF. CDR3 nucleotide sequence: TGCGCCAGCAGCTTAGGAGGGACAGGGGGTTACGAGCAGTACTTC. Full variable domain (outside the CDR3, taken from reference TRBV5-1 and TRBJ2-7): KAGVTQTPRYLIKTRGQQVTLSCSPISGHRSVSWYQQTPGQGLQFLFEYFSETQRNKGNFPGRFSGRQFSNSRSEMNVSTLELGDSALYLCASSLGGTGGYEQYFGPGTRLTVT.

This chain uses TRBV6-5 with TRBJ1-1, with a possible D match to TRBD1 (5 bases). The germline CDR1 and CDR2 sequences are MNHEY and SVGAGI. CDR3 length: 15 residues. Trimming took 7 bases from V and 0 from J, leaving 15 bases between them. CDR3 loop: CASIFYGGMNTEAFF. Written as DNA, the CDR3 is TGTGCCAGCATCTTCTATGGGGGGATGAACACTGAAGCTTTCTTT.

The V call is TRBV5-6, the J call TRBJ2-7; 7 bases fit TRBD1. Losses at the gene ends were 5 bases for V and 0 bases for J; bases not matched to a gene: 8. The CDR3 extends over 15 amino acids. Germline V gives CDR1 SGHDT, CDR2 YYEEEE. CDR3 amino acids: CASRDRQGHSYEQYF. In DNA form, the CDR3 reads TGTGCCAGCAGGGACCGACAGGGACACTCCTACGAGCAGTACTTC.

The rearrangement joins TRBV27 to TRBJ2-1, with a weak D call TRBD2 (6 bases). The CDR3 covers 16 residues. V gave up 2 bases and J gave up 3 bases, with 14 bases separating them. CDR1 is MNHEY, CDR2 SMNVEV, per germline (reference sequence). The CDR3 DNA reads TGTGCCAGCAGTTTAAGGGTAGCGGCTCTCTACAATGAGCAGTTCTTC. Protein sequence: CASSLRVAALYNEQFF.

As DNA, the CDR3 is TGTGCCAGTAGTATTACAGGACCTCGCTATGGCTACACCTTC. It translates to CASSITGPRYGYTF. The V gene is TRBV19, the J gene TRBJ1-2, with a possible D match to TRBD1 (5 bases). Germline-derived CDR1 and CDR2 are LNHDA and SQIVND (reference sequence). The CDR3 loop spans 14 amino acids. Deletions cut 3 bases from V and 4 bases from J, with 12 bases between.

This chain uses TRBV28 with TRBJ2-2, with TRBD2 as a possible D gene (6 bases). CDR3 length equals 15 residues. Germline CDR1 is MDHEN and CDR2 is SYDVKM. V was pared by 8 bases and J by 3 bases, with 16 bases between. CDR3 nucleotides: TGTGCCAGCCCTAACCGGGACTCCCACACCGGGGAGCTGTTTTTT. Its translation: CASPNRDSHTGELFF. The entire variable domain, with the rest obtained from reference TRBV28 and TRBJ2-2, is as follows: DVKVTQSSRYLVKRTGEKVFLECVQDMDHENMFWYRQDPGLGLRLIYFSYDVKMKEKGDIPEGYSVSREKKERFSLILESASTNQTSMYLCASPNRDSHTGELFFGEGSRLTVL.

This chain joins TRBV28 and TRBJ2-5; 9 bases map to TRBD2. V trimming: 7 bases; J trimming: 5 bases; junction bases outside the gene matches: 8. Per germline, CDR1 MDHEN and CDR2 SYDVKM. The CDR3 covers 14 residues. CDR3 nucleotide sequence: TGTGCCAGCATTACCAGCGGGAGGTCGGAGACCCAGTACTTC. It encodes CASITSGRSETQYF.

The gene calls are TRBV6-5 and TRBJ1-6, with no clear D. V gave up 7 bases and J gave up 3 bases, with 10 bases separating them. CDR1 and CDR2 (germline): MNHEY, SVGAGI. This CDR3 comprises 14 residues. The CDR3: CASTSGGYNSPLHF. The CDR3 DNA sequence: TGTGCCAGCACCTCGGGAGGCTATAATTCACCCCTCCACTTT.

This clone was detected a few times. The chain carries TRBV10-3 and TRBJ2-1; the match to TRBD2 covers 7 bases. The trim removed 6 bases at V and 5 bases at J, leaving 10 bases unmatched. This CDR3 has 15 residues. The germline V gene has CDR1 ENHRY and CDR2 SYGVKD. The CDR3 nucleotides read TGTGCCATCAGCCGAGGGACTAAAACCGACAATGAGCAGTTCTTC. Protein: CAISRGTKTDNEQFF.

The rearrangement uses TRBV18 and TRBJ1-4; 10 nucleotides agree with TRBD1. The CDR3 extends over 15 amino acids. CDR1 is KGHSH and CDR2 is LQKENI in the germline V gene. J was trimmed by 5 bases and V by 1 base; bases with no gene match: 1. Here the CDR3 reads CASSPRTGGNEKLFF. The CDR3 DNA sequence: TGTGCCAGCTCACCACGGACAGGGGGAAATGAAAAACTGTTTTTT.

The chain employs TRBV18 and TRBJ1-6; possible D gene TRBD1, 5 bases. Germline CDR1 is KGHSH and CDR2 is LQKENI. This CDR3 comprises 15 residues. V dropped 3 bases and J dropped 8 bases, with 14 bases sitting between them. The CDR3 coding sequence is TGTGCCAGCTCACCGCCTGGACAAGTTGATTCACCCCTCCACTTT. Amino acids: CASSPPGQVDSPLHF.

This chain links TRBV5-1 with TRBJ2-2, with D possibly matching TRBD1 (6 bases). CDR1 is SGHRS, CDR2 YFSETQ, per germline. The ends were cut back, 6 bases at V and 3 bases at J, with 12 bases in the middle. CDR3 length: 14 amino acids. CDR3 in amino acids: CASTLEGDTGELFF. The CDR3 DNA follows: TGCGCCAGCACCCTCGAGGGGGACACCGGGGAGCTGTTTTTT. The full variable domain, rest sourced from reference TRBV5-1 and TRBJ2-2, is KAGVTQTPRYLIKTRGQQVTLSCSPISGHRSVSWYQQTPGQGLQFLFEYFSETQRNKGNFPGRFSGRQFSNSRSEMNVSTLELGDSALYLCASTLEGDTGELFFGEGSRLTVL.

The chain is built from TRBV6-6 and TRBJ1-3, with D unresolved. The CDR3 sequence is 15 residues long. Germline V gives CDR1 MNHNY, CDR2 SVGAGI (reference sequence). V shed 5 bases and J shed 3 bases, with 14 bases lying between them. CDR3 loop: CASSQLPGFGNTIYF. CDR3 nucleotide sequence: TGTGCCAGCAGTCAACTCCCGGGTTTTGGAAACACCATATATTTT.

V usage is TRBV5-6 and J usage is TRBJ1-1; maybe TRBD1 (6 bases). There are 15 residues in the CDR3. Trimming stripped 6 bases from V and 4 bases from J, with 19 bases between. Looked up from germline, CDR1 is SGHDT and CDR2 is YYEEEE. The CDR3 protein is CASTGAGGYATEAFF. The CDR3 DNA follows: TGTGCCAGCACGGGCGCGGGGGGCTACGCCACTGAAGCTTTCTTT.

This chain uses TRBV7-6 with TRBJ2-3, with D tentatively TRBD2 (6 bases). V shed 4 bases and J shed 6 bases, with 26 bases lying between them. Germline CDR1 reads SGHVS; CDR2 reads FNYEAQ. CDR3 length equals 18 residues. The CDR3 nucleotides are TGTGCCAGCAGCTGGGGGATCGCCCTTAGCGGAGCCCCCGATACGCAGTATTTT. This translates into CASSWGIALSGAPDTQYF.

V is TRBV11-2 and J is TRBJ1-2, with no clear D. Trimming left V 6 bases short and J 4 bases short, with 12 bases between. Germline V lookup: CDR1 SGHAT, CDR2 FQNNGV. CDR3 length: 13 residues. CDR3 amino acids: CASRDLRSYGYTF. CDR3 DNA: TGTGCCAGCAGGGACTTAAGATCCTATGGCTACACCTTC.

V usage is TRBV10-3 and J usage is TRBJ2-2; D perhaps matches TRBD2 (6 bases). Germline V CDR1 and CDR2: ENHRY, SYGVKD. CDR3 length: 15 amino acids. V dropped 6 bases and J dropped 8 bases, with 19 bases sitting between them. CDR3 bases: TGTGCCATCAGCGTTTTACTAGCCTCTTTGGGGGAGCTGTTTTTT. Translation gives CAISVLLASLGELFF.

The rearrangement links TRBV3-1 (or the pseudogene TRBV3-2) to TRBJ1-1; a weak D match, TRBD1 (5 bases). The CDR3 runs 15 residues. Germline assignment: CDR1 LGHDT and CDR2 YNNKEL (reference sequence). Trimming shortened V by 1 base and J by 0 bases, and 9 bases separated the two germline ends. The CDR3 region is CASSQGQLVNTEAFF. The CDR3 nucleotides are TGTGCCAGCAGCCAAGGACAGCTAGTGAACACTGAAGCTTTCTTT.

The chain uses TRBV2 and TRBJ1-6, with 8 bases matching TRBD1. The CDR3 has 13 amino acids. The ends lost 7 bases at V and 8 bases at J; junction bases unmatched: 4. The germline gives CDR1 SNHLY, CDR2 FYNNEI. This chain's CDR3 is CASNDRGDSPLHF. The CDR3 nucleotides read TGTGCCAGCAACGACAGGGGAGATTCACCCCTCCACTTT.

V usage is TRBV2 and J usage is TRBJ2-1; a weak D match, TRBD1 (5 bases). V was shortened by 5 bases and J by 8 bases, with 10 bases between the two germline ends. The CDR3 covers 12 residues. CDR1 is SNHLY and CDR2 is FYNNEI in the germline V gene. CDR3 nucleotides: TGTGCCAGCAGTTCCGGACATTATGAGCAGTTCTTC. It encodes CASSSGHYEQFF.

This clone was seen just once. The gene calls are TRBV2 and TRBJ2-1; 8 bases are a match to TRBD2. CDR3 length: 13 amino acids. The germline CDR1 and CDR2 sequences are SNHLY and FYNNEI. V dropped 7 bases and J dropped 6; count of bases not matched to a gene: 5. This CDR3 is CASTRTSLNEQFF. CDR3 bases: TGTGCCAGCACTCGGACTAGCCTCAATGAGCAGTTCTTC.

Notes on this clone: With a much larger clone just one base away, this may be a read error. The CDR3 bases are TGTGCCAGCAGCTCGGCCTACGAGCAGTACTTC. Translation gives CASSSAYEQYF. The chain combines TRBV7-2 with TRBJ2-7, with no clear D. Trimming removed 4 bases at V and 2 bases at J, with 3 bases between. Germline V CDR1 and CDR2: SGHTA, FQGNSA. The CDR3 length is 11 residues.